This TCR beta chain was captured in a study of shared clonotypes between healthy human individuals. Study summary: Three plates were used per donor for CD4 naive, three for CD4 memory, two for CD8 naive and one for CD8 memory. General study findings and limits: It was the few donors that limited the genetic and exposure-history diversity represented. Generation of non-shared clonotypes was less probable than generation of clonotypes shared by all four donors.

A few counts support this clone. As yet, its antigen is unknown. In germline, CDR1 is GTSNPN, CDR2 SVGIG (reference sequence). The CDR3 has 14 amino acids. J was trimmed by 5 bases and V by 0 bases; bases with no gene match: 5. Libraries were prepared by immunoSEQ multiplex PCR; TCRdb keeps only in-frame clonotypes and omits some of them. Among 950,000 to 1,100,000 clones listed, approximately 72% were seen once. The rearrangement uses TRBV30 and TRBJ2-5; TRBD2 matches at 8 bases. The source is a man aged 18-30 years in good health. The sequencing sample was made of memory CD4+ T cells sorted from blood. Subset noted: CD45RA-negative fraction. CDR3 nucleotides: TGTGCCTGGAGTGTAACGGGGGGGTGGGAGACCCAGTACTTC. Residues: CAWSVTGGWETQYF.